Listed here is a single T cell receptor beta chain. Its antigen is as yet unknown. The data derive from a study of OX40 agonist ivuxolimab in advanced cancers. Across the study: The patients' treatment was ivuxolimab, an agonistic anti-OX40 (CD134) antibody. Anti-PD-1, anti-PD-L1 or anti-CTLA-4 therapy given earlier was allowed, and approximately 43% had some.

TCRdb's table, derived via immunoSEQ multiplex PCR, lists solely in-frame clones and lacks some. The sample records approximately 50,000 clones, nearly 85% being singletons. The V gene end was trimmed by 3 bases and the J gene end by 4 bases; junction bases not matched to a gene: 5. The CDR3 loop spans 14 amino acids. Germline loops: CDR1 SEHNR, CDR2 FQNEAQ (reference sequence). Whole-study results and caveats: Doses of 0.1 to 3.0 mg/kg were accompanied by clonal expansion of CD4+ and CD8+ blood T cells by week 6.

This chain links TRBV7-9 with TRBJ2-5, with 7 bases matching TRBD1. The input for sequencing was CD4+ or CD8+ T cells sorted from blood, taken in a trial of the OX40 agonist ivuxolimab. The sequence was obtained from an adult with an advanced solid tumor such as melanoma, head and neck, liver or kidney cancer. The DNA of the CDR3 is TGTGCCAGCAGCTTTACAGGGGTGGGAGAGACCCAGTACTTC. This encodes CASSFTGVGETQYF.